These 10 T cell receptor beta chains came from one sample sequenced in a study of blood T cell repertoires in COVID-19. Clones were read by immunoSEQ multiplex PCR, and TCRdb kept only the in-frame ones, dropping some. This sample yields 120,000 to 150,000 clones, of which around 80% are seen a single time; approximately 14% belongs to the top ten. Sequenced sample: peripheral blood. Receptors originate from a human donor with acute or convalescent COVID-19. The donor label of this sample is uncertain.

In DNA form, the CDR3 reads TGTGCCAGCAGCCAAGGTTTCATTCGGGATGGCTACACCTTC. This encodes CASSQGFIRDGYTF. The chain employs TRBV3-1 (or the pseudogene TRBV3-2) and TRBJ1-2; D unclear. V lost 1 base and J 6 bases, leaving 12 bases between the germline ends. There are 14 residues in the CDR3. The germline gives CDR1 LGHDT, CDR2 YNNKEL (reference sequence).

The V and J genes are TRBV7-2 and TRBJ1-1; no firm D call. This CDR3 has 14 residues. Germline-derived CDR1 and CDR2 are SGHTA and FQGNSA. V was clipped by 3 bases and J by 0 bases, with 8 bases between them. CDR3 in DNA: TGTGCCAGCAGCTTCCACTACATGAACACTGAAGCTTTCTTT. Translated, it gives CASSFHYMNTEAFF.

This clone was detected once. This chain links TRBV13 with TRBJ2-5, with a tentative D call TRBD1 (5 bases). The CDR3 extends over 14 amino acids. CDR1 is PRHDT, CDR2 FYEKMQ, per germline (reference sequence). V gave up 4 bases and J gave up 4 bases, with 13 bases separating them. The CDR3 loop reads CASSSTRQSETQYF. Here the CDR3 DNA reads TGTGCCAGCAGCTCTACCCGACAGTCAGAGACCCAGTACTTC.

This chain connects TRBV7-9 to TRBJ1-3; TRBD1 is a possible D gene (5 bases). Trimming took 2 bases from V and 4 from J, leaving 21 bases between them. The CDR3 runs to 18 residues. Germline CDR1 SEHNR, CDR2 FQNEAQ (reference sequence). The CDR3 region has the DNA TGTGCCAGCAGCTTAAGCGGGGGATTTCGGGTCCGGGGAAACACCATATATTTT. Translation: CASSLSGGFRVRGNTIYF. Supplemented by reference TRBV7-9 and TRBJ1-3, the full variable domain reads DTGVSQNPRHKITKRGQNVTFRCDPISEHNRLYWYRQTLGQGPEFLTYFQNEAQLEKSRLLSDRFSAERPKGSFSTLEIQRTEQGDSAMYLCASSLSGGFRVRGNTIYFGEGSWLTVV.

The chain recombines TRBV10-2 with TRBJ1-5, with 9 bases matching TRBD1. J gave up 0 bases and V 2 bases, and 11 bases lay outside the gene matches. The length of the CDR3 is 19 residues. Per the germline V gene, CDR1 is WSHSY and CDR2 is SAAADI. The chain's CDR3 is CASSEPDRGSPYSNQPQHF. For the CDR3, the DNA is TGCGCCAGCAGTGAGCCTGACAGGGGGTCACCTTATAGCAATCAGCCCCAGCATTTT.

V is TRBV25-1 and J is TRBJ2-3, with a possible D match to TRBD2 (6 bases). V was pared by 7 bases and J by 8 bases, with 13 bases between. This CDR3 region has 12 residues. From germline, CDR1 is MGHDK and CDR2 SYGVNS. The CDR3 region has the DNA TGTGCCAGCACCCAATTGGGAGGTACGCAGTATTTT. It specifies CASTQLGGTQYF.

The rearrangement joins TRBV6-5 to TRBJ1-2, with a tentative D call TRBD1 (5 bases). Germline loops: CDR1 MNHEY, CDR2 SVGAGI. The CDR3 has 13 amino acids. Trimming shortened V by 4 bases and J by 6 bases, and 12 bases separated the two germline ends. CDR3: CASSWLGADGYTF. CDR3 DNA sequence: TGTGCCAGCAGTTGGCTTGGGGCAGATGGCTACACCTTC.

The rearrangement uses TRBV19 and TRBJ2-1; TRBD2 matches at 13 bases. Germline CDR1 and CDR2: LNHDA and SQIVND (reference sequence). V trimming: 5 bases; J trimming: 7 bases; junction bases outside the gene matches: 8. The CDR3 is 16 amino acids. The CDR3: CASSRTSGGPQNEQFF. Here the CDR3 DNA reads TGTGCCAGTAGTCGGACTAGCGGGGGCCCACAAAATGAGCAGTTCTTC. Variable domain in full (rest from reference TRBV19 and TRBJ2-1): DGGITQSPKYLFRKEGQNVTLSCEQNLNHDAMYWYRQDPGQGLRLIYYSQIVNDFQKGDIAEGYSVSREKKESFPLTVTSAQKNPTAFYLCASSRTSGGPQNEQFFGPGTRLTVL.

This clone was seen a few times. The rearrangement uses TRBV4-2 and TRBJ2-7; D may be TRBD1 (6 bases). Germline CDR1 is LGHNA and CDR2 is YNFKEQ. This CDR3 spans 15 amino acids. Deletions cut 5 bases from V and 0 bases from J, with 14 bases between. CDR3 loop: CASSTRTAGSYEQYF. CDR3 in DNA: TGTGCCAGCAGCACACGGACAGCCGGCTCCTACGAGCAGTACTTC.

The J gene is TRBJ1-2, the V gene TRBV3-1 (or the pseudogene TRBV3-2); D call uncertain. The germline CDR1 and CDR2 sequences are LGHDT and YNNKEL (reference sequence). V lost 4 bases and J lost 6, with 9 bases in between. CDR3 length: 12 amino acids. CDR3 sequence reads: CASSRKQHGYTF. As DNA, the CDR3 is TGTGCCAGCAGCCGAAAACAGCATGGCTACACCTTC.